Listed below are T cell receptor beta chains from one sample, sequenced in a study of blood T cell repertoires in COVID-19. Assay used: immunoSEQ multiplex PCR; TCRdb lists only in-frame clones, some missing. Among around 280,000 clones listed, approximately 89% were seen once. Sequenced material: peripheral blood. Source of these receptors: a woman in her 30s with COVID-19, enrolled during active disease. Each CDR3 is given with its conserved first and last residue. D genes are given only for firm matches. Not all rows give a size; the values are once, few, many and, for expanded clones, a class.

clone size	V gene	J gene	D gene	CDR3 protein	CDR3 DNA
-	TRBV7-9	TRBJ1-2	-	CASSLNFEPSF	TGTGCCAGCAGCTTAAACTTCGAGCCTTCCTTC
-	TRBV27	TRBJ1-2	TRBD1	CASSPRTGTGLRMRYTF	TGTGCCAGCAGTCCGCGGACAGGGACGGGTCTTAGGATGCGCTACACCTTC
once	TRBV2	TRBJ2-7	TRBD1	CASSPPQQGAMYEQYF	TGTGCCAGCAGTCCCCCCCAGCAGGGGGCGATGTACGAGCAGTACTTC
-	TRBV6-5	TRBJ1-4	-	CASRPPGGTNEKLFF	TGTGCCAGCAGACCCCCCGGGGGTACTAATGAAAAACTGTTTTTT
-	TRBV5-6	TRBJ2-3	TRBD1	CASSFSGGFTDTQYF	TGTGCCAGCAGCTTTTCAGGGGGTTTCACAGATACGCAGTATTTT
-	TRBV4-1	TRBJ2-1	-	CASSQDDGGIYNEQFF	TGCGCCAGCAGCCAAGATGATGGCGGAATCTACAATGAGCAGTTCTTC
few	TRBV16	TRBJ1-1	TRBD1	CASSRKGQGGGEAFF	TGTGCCAGCAGCCGGAAGGGACAGGGCGGGGGTGAAGCTTTCTTT
-	TRBV5-8	TRBJ2-7	-	CASSLDYTAEQYF	TGTGCCAGCAGCTTGGATTACACCGCCGAGCAGTACTTC
-	TRBV5-1	TRBJ1-5	-	CASSLVGGSQPQHF	TGCGCCAGCAGCTTGGTCGGAGGGAGTCAGCCCCAGCATTTT
-	TRBV19	TRBJ1-2	TRBD1	CASSVGTVRYGYTF	TGTGCCAGTAGTGTCGGGACAGTTAGATATGGCTACACCTTC
-	TRBV7-9	TRBJ2-7	-	CASSPLLSTGPYEQYF	TGTGCCAGCAGCCCGCTGCTTTCCACCGGTCCCTACGAGCAGTACTTC
-	TRBV5-6	TRBJ1-3	-	CASSLGGSGNTIYF	TGTGCCAGCAGCTTAGGGGGATCTGGAAACACCATATATTTT
-	TRBV15	TRBJ1-3	-	CATSRDRNTIYF	TGTGCCACCAGCAGAGATCGGAACACCATATATTTT
-	TRBV4-2	TRBJ2-7	TRBD2	CASSPAAGGPYEQYF	TGTGCCAGCAGCCCAGCGGCGGGGGGCCCCTACGAGCAGTACTTC
-	TRBV6-1	TRBJ2-5	-	CASSEDGTKRETQYF	TGTGCCAGCAGTGAAGACGGAACGAAGCGGGAGACCCAGTACTTC
-	TRBV4-1	TRBJ2-7	-	CASSQVSSGGYYEQYF	TGCGCCAGCAGCCAGGTCTCCTCCGGGGGATACTACGAGCAGTACTTC
-	TRBV7-9	TRBJ2-7	-	CASSLERKSSYEQYF	TGTGCCAGCAGCTTAGAGCGGAAAAGCTCCTACGAGCAGTACTTC
-	TRBV7-9	TRBJ2-7	TRBD1	CASSSPPRQGWYEQYF	TGTGCCAGCAGCTCCCCTCCGAGACAGGGATGGTACGAGCAGTACTTC
-	TRBV19	TRBJ2-3	TRBD2	CASSLGAGGFTDTQYF	TGTGCCAGTAGTTTAGGGGCGGGGGGGTTCACAGATACGCAGTATTTT
-	TRBV4-1	TRBJ1-2	TRBD1	CASSQGETGTVGYTF	TGCGCCAGCAGCCAAGGTGAGACCGGGACAGTAGGCTACACCTTC
-	TRBV3-1/TRBV3-2	TRBJ2-1	TRBD2	CASSQARSSGGSYNEQFF	TGTGCCAGCAGCCAAGCCCGCTCTAGCGGGGGGTCTTACAATGAGCAGTTCTTC
-	TRBV4-1	TRBJ1-6	TRBD1	CASSHGQGGGSPLHF	TGCGCCAGCAGCCACGGACAGGGGGGCGGTTCACCCCTCCACTTT
-	TRBV6-5	TRBJ1-3	-	CASRLGVSGNTIYF	TGTGCCAGCAGGCTAGGGGTCTCTGGAAACACCATATATTTT
-	TRBV9	TRBJ1-2	-	CASSEVGAYGYTF	TGTGCCAGCAGCGAAGTGGGGGCCTACGGCTACACCTTC